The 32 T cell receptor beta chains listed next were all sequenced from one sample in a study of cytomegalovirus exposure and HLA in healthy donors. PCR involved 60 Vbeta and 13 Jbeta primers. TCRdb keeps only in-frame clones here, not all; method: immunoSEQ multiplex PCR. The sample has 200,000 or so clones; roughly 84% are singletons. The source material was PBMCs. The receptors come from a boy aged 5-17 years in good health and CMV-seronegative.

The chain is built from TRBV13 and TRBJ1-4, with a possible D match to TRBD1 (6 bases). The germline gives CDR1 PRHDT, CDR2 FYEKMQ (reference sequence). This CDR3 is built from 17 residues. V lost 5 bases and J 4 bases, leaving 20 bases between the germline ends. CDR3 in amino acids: CASSHSLQGSVNEKLFF. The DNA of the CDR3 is TGTGCCAGCAGCCACAGTCTGCAGGGGTCCGTTAATGAAAAACTGTTTTTT.

As DNA, the CDR3 is TGTGCCAGCAGCTTGGCACAGGGCCTGGGTGAGCAGTTCTTC. Translating it yields CASSLAQGLGEQFF. The J gene is TRBJ2-1, the V gene TRBV5-6; D is perhaps TRBD1 (6 bases). This CDR3 is 14 amino acids long. The germline gives CDR1 SGHDT, CDR2 YYEEEE. V was cut by 0 bases and J by 9 bases, with 13 bases left in between. The complete variable domain, with remaining parts taken from reference TRBV5-6 and TRBJ2-1, reads DAGVTQSPTHLIKTRGQQVTLRCSPKSGHDTVSWYQQALGQGPQFIFQYYEEEERQRGNFPDRFSGHQFPNYSSELNVNALLLGDSALYLCASSLAQGLGEQFFGPGTRLTVL.

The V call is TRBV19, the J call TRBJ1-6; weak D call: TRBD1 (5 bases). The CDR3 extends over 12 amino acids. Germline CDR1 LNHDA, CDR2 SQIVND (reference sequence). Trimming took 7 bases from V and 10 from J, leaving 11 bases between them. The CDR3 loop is CASTAEGSPLHF. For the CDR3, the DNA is TGTGCCAGTACCGCGGAGGGGTCACCCCTCCACTTT.

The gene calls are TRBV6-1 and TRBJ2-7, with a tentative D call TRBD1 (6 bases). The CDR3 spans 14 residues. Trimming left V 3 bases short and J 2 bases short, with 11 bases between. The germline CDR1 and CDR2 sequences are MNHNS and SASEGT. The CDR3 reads CASSEGRGTYEQYF. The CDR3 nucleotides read TGTGCCAGCAGTGAGGGCAGGGGCACCTACGAGCAGTACTTC.

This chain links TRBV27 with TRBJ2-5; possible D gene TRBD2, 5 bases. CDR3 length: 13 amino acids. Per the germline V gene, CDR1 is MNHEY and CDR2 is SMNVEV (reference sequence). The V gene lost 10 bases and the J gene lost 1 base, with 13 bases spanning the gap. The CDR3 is CATRGYAQETQYF. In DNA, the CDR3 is TGTGCCACCCGAGGGTATGCCCAAGAGACCCAGTACTTC.

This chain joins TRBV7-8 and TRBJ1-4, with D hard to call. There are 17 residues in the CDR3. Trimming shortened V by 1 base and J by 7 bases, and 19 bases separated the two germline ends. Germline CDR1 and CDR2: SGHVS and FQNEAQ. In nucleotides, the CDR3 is TGTGCCAGCAGCTTAGGTTCGGGTGGCCATCGGGTTGAAAAACTGTTTTTT. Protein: CASSLGSGGHRVEKLFF.

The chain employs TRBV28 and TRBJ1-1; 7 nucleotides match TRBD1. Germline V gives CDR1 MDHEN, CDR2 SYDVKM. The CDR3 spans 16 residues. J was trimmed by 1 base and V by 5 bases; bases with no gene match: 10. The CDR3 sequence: CASSMQGVRQNTEAFF. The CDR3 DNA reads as TGTGCCAGCAGTATGCAGGGGGTTAGGCAGAACACTGAAGCTTTCTTT. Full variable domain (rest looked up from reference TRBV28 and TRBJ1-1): DVKVTQSSRYLVKRTGEKVFLECVQDMDHENMFWYRQDPGLGLRLIYFSYDVKMKEKGDIPEGYSVSREKKERFSLILESASTNQTSMYLCASSMQGVRQNTEAFFGQGTRLTVV.

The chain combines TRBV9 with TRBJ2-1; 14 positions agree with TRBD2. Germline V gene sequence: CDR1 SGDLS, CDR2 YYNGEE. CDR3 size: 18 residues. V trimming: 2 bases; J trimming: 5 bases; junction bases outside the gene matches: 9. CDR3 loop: CASSVGTSGSWVDNEQFF. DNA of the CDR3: TGTGCCAGCAGCGTGGGGACTAGCGGGAGTTGGGTTGACAATGAGCAGTTCTTC.

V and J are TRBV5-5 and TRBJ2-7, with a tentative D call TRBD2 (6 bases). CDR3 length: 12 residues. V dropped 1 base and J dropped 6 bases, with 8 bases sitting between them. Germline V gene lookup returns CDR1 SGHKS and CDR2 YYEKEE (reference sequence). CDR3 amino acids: CASSLTGVEQYF. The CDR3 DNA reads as TGTGCCAGCAGCTTGACGGGGGTCGAGCAGTACTTC.

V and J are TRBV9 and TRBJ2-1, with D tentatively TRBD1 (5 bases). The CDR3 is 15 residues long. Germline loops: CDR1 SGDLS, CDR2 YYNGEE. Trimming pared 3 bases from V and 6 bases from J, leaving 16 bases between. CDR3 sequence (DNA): TGTGCCAGCAGCGGCTTACCCACAGGTCTCAATGAGCAGTTCTTC. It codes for CASSGLPTGLNEQFF.

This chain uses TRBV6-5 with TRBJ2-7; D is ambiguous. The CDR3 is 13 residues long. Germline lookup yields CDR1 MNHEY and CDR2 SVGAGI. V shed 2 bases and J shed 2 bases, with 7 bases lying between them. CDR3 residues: CASSYDWTYEQYF. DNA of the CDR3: TGTGCCAGCAGTTACGACTGGACCTACGAGCAGTACTTC.

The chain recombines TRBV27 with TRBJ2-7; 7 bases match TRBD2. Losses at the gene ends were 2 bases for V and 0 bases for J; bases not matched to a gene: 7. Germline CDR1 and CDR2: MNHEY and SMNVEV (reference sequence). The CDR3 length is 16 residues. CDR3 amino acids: CASSLGAGRSSYEQYF. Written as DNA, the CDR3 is TGTGCCAGCAGTTTAGGAGCGGGACGCAGCTCCTACGAGCAGTACTTC.

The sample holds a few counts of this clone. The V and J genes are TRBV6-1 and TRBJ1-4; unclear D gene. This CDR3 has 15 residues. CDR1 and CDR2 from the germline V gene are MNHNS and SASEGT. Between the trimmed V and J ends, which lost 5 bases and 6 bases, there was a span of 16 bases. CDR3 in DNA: TGTGCCAGCAGTCCAAGCGGTAGGGCGGATGAAAAACTGTTTTTT. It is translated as CASSPSGRADEKLFF.

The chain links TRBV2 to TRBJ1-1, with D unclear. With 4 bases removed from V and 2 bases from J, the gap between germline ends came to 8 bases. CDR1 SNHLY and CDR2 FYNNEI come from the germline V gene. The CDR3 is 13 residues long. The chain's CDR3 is CASSVSGNTEAFF. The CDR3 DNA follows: TGTGCCAGCAGTGTTTCAGGCAACACTGAAGCTTTCTTT. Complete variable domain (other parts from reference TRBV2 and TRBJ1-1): EPEVTQTPSHQVTQMGQEVILRCVPISNHLYFYWYRQILGQKVEFLVSFYNNEISEKSEIFDDQFSVERPDGSNFTLKIRSTKLEDSAMYFCASSVSGNTEAFFGQGTRLTVV.

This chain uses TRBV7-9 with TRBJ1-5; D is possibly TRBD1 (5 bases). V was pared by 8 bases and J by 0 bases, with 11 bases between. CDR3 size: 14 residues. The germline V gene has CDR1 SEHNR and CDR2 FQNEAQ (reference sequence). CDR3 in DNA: TGTGCCAGCGGCCCGACAGATAGCAATCAGCCCCAGCATTTT. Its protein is CASGPTDSNQPQHF.

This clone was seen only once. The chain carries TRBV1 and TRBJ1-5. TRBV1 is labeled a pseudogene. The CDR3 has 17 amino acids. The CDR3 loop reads CTSSLDERDGSNQPQHF. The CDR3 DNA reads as TGCACCAGCAGCCTTGACGAGCGAGATGGAAGCAATCAGCCCCAGCATTTT.

Written as DNA, the CDR3 is TGTGCCAGTAGTGCTCCGACAGGTTTTGTTGATGGCTACACCTTC. It codes for CASSAPTGFVDGYTF. The rearrangement uses TRBV19 and TRBJ1-2; perhaps TRBD1 as D (6 bases). With 5 bases removed from V and 6 bases from J, the gap between germline ends came to 19 bases. The CDR3 has 15 residues. CDR1 and CDR2 from the germline V gene are LNHDA and SQIVND (reference sequence).

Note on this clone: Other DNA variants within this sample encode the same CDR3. The CDR3 DNA is TGTGCCTGGAGCGGAGGGACTAGCGGCTACGAGCAGTACTTC. Encoded protein: CAWSGGTSGYEQYF. The rearrangement links TRBV30 to TRBJ2-7; 11 nucleotides match TRBD2. CDR1 and CDR2 (germline): GTSNPN, SVGIG (reference sequence). The CDR3 is 14 residues long. V lost 3 bases, J lost 3 bases, and 4 bases stayed unmatched.

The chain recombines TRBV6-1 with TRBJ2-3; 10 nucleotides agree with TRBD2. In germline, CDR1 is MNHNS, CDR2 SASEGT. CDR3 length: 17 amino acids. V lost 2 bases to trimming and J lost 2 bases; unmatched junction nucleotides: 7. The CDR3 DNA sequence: TGTGCCAGCAGTGAACTGGCTAGCGGGAGTTCCACAGATACGCAGTATTTT. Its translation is CASSELASGSSTDTQYF.

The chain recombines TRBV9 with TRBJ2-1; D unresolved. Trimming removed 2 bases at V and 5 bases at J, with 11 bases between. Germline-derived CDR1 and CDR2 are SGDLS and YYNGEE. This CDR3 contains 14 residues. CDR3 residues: CASSVSRRDNEQFF. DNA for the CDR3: TGTGCCAGCAGCGTGTCAAGGAGAGACAATGAGCAGTTCTTC.

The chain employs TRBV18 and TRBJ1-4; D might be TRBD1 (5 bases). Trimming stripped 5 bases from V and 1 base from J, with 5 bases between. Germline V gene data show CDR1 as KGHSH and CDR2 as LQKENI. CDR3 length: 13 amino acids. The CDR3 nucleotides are TGTGCCAGCTCAAGGGGAACTAATGAAAAACTGTTTTTT. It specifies CASSRGTNEKLFF.

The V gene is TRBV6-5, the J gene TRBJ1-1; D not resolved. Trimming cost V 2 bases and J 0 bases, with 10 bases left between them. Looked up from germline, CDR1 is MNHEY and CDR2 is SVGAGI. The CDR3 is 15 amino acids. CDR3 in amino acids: CASSYLMSVNTEAFF. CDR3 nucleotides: TGTGCCAGCAGTTACCTTATGAGCGTGAACACTGAAGCTTTCTTT.

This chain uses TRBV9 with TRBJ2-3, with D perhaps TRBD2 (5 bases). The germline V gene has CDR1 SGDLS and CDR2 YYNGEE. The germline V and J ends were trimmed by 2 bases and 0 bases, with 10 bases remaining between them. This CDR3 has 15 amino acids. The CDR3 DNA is TGTGCCAGCAGCGTGTTAGAGGGAAGCACAGATACGCAGTATTTT. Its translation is CASSVLEGSTDTQYF.

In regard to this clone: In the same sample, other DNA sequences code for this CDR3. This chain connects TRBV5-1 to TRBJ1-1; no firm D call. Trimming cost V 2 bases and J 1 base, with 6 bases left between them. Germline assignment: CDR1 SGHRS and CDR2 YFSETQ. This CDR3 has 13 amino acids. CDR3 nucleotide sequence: TGCGCCAGCAGCTTAGGAGGGAACACTGAAGCTTTCTTT. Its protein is CASSLGGNTEAFF. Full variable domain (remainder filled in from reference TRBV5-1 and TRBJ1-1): KAGVTQTPRYLIKTRGQQVTLSCSPISGHRSVSWYQQTPGQGLQFLFEYFSETQRNKGNFPGRFSGRQFSNSRSEMNVSTLELGDSALYLCASSLGGNTEAFFGQGTRLTVV.

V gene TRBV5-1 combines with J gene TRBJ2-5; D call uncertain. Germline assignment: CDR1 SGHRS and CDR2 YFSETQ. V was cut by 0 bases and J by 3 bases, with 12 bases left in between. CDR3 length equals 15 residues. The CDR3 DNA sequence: TGCGCCAGCAGCTTGGCTACCTCTTCGAAAGAGACCCAGTACTTC. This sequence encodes CASSLATSSKETQYF.

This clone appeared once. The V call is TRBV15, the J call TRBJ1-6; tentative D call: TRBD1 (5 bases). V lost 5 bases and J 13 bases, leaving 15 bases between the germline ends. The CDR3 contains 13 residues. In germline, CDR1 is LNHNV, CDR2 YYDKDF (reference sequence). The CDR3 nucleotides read TGTGCCACCAGCCTTATCGGGGGGAATCCCCTCCACTTT. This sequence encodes CATSLIGGNPLHF.

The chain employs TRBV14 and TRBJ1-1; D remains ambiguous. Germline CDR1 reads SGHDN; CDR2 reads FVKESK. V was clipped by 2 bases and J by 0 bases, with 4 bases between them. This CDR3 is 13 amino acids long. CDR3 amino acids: CASSQTVNTEAFF. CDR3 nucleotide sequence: TGTGCCAGCAGCCAAACAGTGAACACTGAAGCTTTCTTT.

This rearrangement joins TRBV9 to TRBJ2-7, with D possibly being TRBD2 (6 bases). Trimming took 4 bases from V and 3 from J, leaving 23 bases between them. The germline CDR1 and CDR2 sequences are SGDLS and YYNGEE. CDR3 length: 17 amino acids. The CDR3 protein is CASSPYPLGGINYEQYF. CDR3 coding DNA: TGTGCCAGCAGCCCCTACCCCTTGGGCGGGATCAACTACGAGCAGTACTTC.

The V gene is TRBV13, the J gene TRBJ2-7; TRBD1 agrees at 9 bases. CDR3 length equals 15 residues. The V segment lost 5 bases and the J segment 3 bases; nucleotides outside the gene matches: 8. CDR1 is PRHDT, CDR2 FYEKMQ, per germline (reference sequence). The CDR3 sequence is CASSARGQGFYEQYF. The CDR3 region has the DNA TGTGCCAGCAGCGCCCGGGGACAGGGTTTCTACGAGCAGTACTTC. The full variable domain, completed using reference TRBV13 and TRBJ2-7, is AAGVIQSPRHLIKEKRETATLKCYPIPRHDTVYWYQQGPGQDPQFLISFYEKMQSDKGSIPDRFSAQQFSDYHSELNMSSLELGDSALYFCASSARGQGFYEQYFGPGTRLTVT.

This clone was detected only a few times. The CDR3 spells CASSQDRRSEAFF. DNA for the CDR3: TGCGCCAGCAGCCAAGATAGGAGGTCTGAAGCTTTCTTT. This chain uses TRBV4-3 with TRBJ1-1, with D unclear. Per the germline V gene, CDR1 is LGHNA and CDR2 is YSLEER. Trimming took 0 bases from V and 6 from J, leaving 8 bases between them. This CDR3 spans 13 amino acids.

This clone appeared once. As DNA, the CDR3 is TGTGCCAGCAGCTCGCGTACCGATAGTTCTGGAAACACCATATATTTT. Protein: CASSSRTDSSGNTIYF. V is TRBV7-8 and J is TRBJ1-3; no firm D call. Germline V gene lookup returns CDR1 SGHVS and CDR2 FQNEAQ. Trimming took off 4 bases at V and 1 base at J, with 14 bases between the two ends. The CDR3 totals 16 residues.

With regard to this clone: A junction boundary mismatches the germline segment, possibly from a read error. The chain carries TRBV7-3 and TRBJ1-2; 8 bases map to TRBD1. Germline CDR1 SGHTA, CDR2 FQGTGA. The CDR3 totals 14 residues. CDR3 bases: TGTGCCAGCAGCTTAAATGTCGGCAGGGGGCTAATACGTTTC. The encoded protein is CASSLNVGRGLIRF.